What follows are 29 T cell receptor beta chains derived from one specimen sequenced in a study of T-cell memory formation after mild COVID-19. TCRdb analysed the 5' RACE reads with MiXCR anew, one entry per CDR3 protein. This table holds roughly 510,000 distinct CDR3 sequences, roughly a sixth found once. The sequenced sample was PBMCs or a T cell subset sorted from them (not recorded which). Receptor source: an adult woman who had mild COVID-19 (a few samples of this study predate the infection). Cell type and time point are not known.

This clonotype appeared a few times. V and J are TRBV12-3 or TRBV12-4 and TRBJ2-7; 8 nucleotides match TRBD1. The CDR3 runs 15 residues. Unmatched junction bases numbered 9, after V lost 6 bases and J lost 2 bases. The CDR3 sequence: CASSPADRGTYEQYF. The DNA for the CDR3 is TGTGCCAGCAGCCCCGCCGACAGGGGAACCTACGAGCAGTACTTC.

This clonotype was observed a handful of times. The rearrangement joins TRBV27 to TRBJ2-2; tentative D call: TRBD1 (5 bases). CDR1 and CDR2 from the germline V gene are MNHEY and SMNVEV (reference sequence). The CDR3 spans 14 residues. Deletions cut 3 bases from V and 5 bases from J, with 10 bases between. CDR3 DNA sequence: TGTGCCAGCAGTTTCCAGGGTCAGACCGGGGAGCTGTTTTTT. Amino acid sequence: CASSFQGQTGELFF.

The rearrangement uses TRBV7-3 and TRBJ2-7, with D perhaps being TRBD1 or TRBD2 (6 bases each). V lost 2 bases, J lost 7 bases, and 12 bases lay in between. This CDR3 has 13 residues. CDR1 and CDR2 (germline): SGHTA, FQGTGA. CDR3 bases: TGTGCCAGCAGCTTACGACAGGCGGGAGAGCAGTACTTC. This encodes CASSLRQAGEQYF.

This clonotype was seen a few times. V usage is TRBV5-1 and J usage is TRBJ2-7; possible D gene TRBD1, 5 bases. Germline V gene data show CDR1 as SGHRS and CDR2 as YFSETQ. There are 14 residues in the CDR3. V was clipped by 4 bases and J by 4 bases, with 15 bases between them. The chain's CDR3 is CASSRDSAPYEQYF. CDR3 sequence (DNA): TGCGCCAGCAGCCGAGACAGTGCACCGTACGAGCAGTACTTC.

The chain has TRBV4-3 and TRBJ2-3; weak D call: TRBD2 (6 bases). The germline gives CDR1 LGHNA, CDR2 YSLEER. This CDR3 comprises 15 residues. The ends were cut back, 0 bases at V and 1 base at J, with 8 bases in the middle. In DNA, the CDR3 is TGCGCCAGCAGCCAAGAGGGACTTCGCACAGATACGCAGTATTTT. Translation: CASSQEGLRTDTQYF.

Ten or more counts support this clonotype. The rearrangement links TRBV24-1 to TRBJ1-2; D is ambiguous. In germline, CDR1 is KGHDR, CDR2 SFDVKD. The V end was cut by 0 bases, the J end by 2 bases, with 3 bases between. There are 13 residues in the CDR3. The CDR3 DNA sequence: TGTGCCACCAGTGATTTGGGAAACTATGGCTACACCTTC. Translation: CATSDLGNYGYTF.

The gene calls are TRBV6-6 and TRBJ1-2; 10 positions match TRBD1. The CDR3 runs 14 residues. The V segment lost 4 bases and the J segment 6 bases; nucleotides outside the gene matches: 5. The germline gives CDR1 MNHNY, CDR2 SVGAGI (reference sequence). Written as DNA, the CDR3 is TGTGCCAGCAGTTTCCGGGACAGGGGTAATGGCTACACCTTC. It translates to CASSFRDRGNGYTF.

This clonotype was seen more than once but under ten times. The chain employs TRBV5-6 and TRBJ1-1; D remains ambiguous. The CDR3 covers 13 residues. Looked up from germline, CDR1 is SGHDT and CDR2 is YYEEEE. The germline V and J ends were trimmed by 0 bases and 6 bases, with 9 bases remaining between them. The CDR3 region is CASSLASISEAFF. The CDR3 nucleotides read TGTGCCAGCAGCTTGGCGTCAATTTCTGAAGCTTTCTTT.

In its sample, this clonotype was seen a few times. The chain combines TRBV6-6 with TRBJ1-5, with D perhaps matching TRBD1 (5 bases). V was shortened by 6 bases and J by 4 bases, with 19 bases between the two germline ends. Germline CDR1 and CDR2: MNHNY and SVGAGI (reference sequence). The CDR3 is 16 residues long. This CDR3 reads CASRGTDSSGNQPQHF. The CDR3 DNA sequence: TGTGCCAGCAGGGGGACCGACAGTTCTGGGAATCAGCCCCAGCATTTT.

The CDR3 bases are TGCGCCAGCAGCCAAGATGGGGCGGTATTCCATGGCTACACCTTC. Protein product: CASSQDGAVFHGYTF. The genes are TRBV4-1 and TRBJ1-2; a possible D gene is TRBD1 (5 bases). Trimming removed 0 bases at V and 6 bases at J, with 14 bases between. The CDR3 sequence is 15 residues long. Germline V gives CDR1 MGHRA, CDR2 YSYEKL.

This clonotype was seen a handful of times. Sequence at one end of the junction differs from germline and may be a read error. The chain couples TRBV13 to TRBJ2-7, with D tentatively TRBD2 (6 bases). CDR3 length equals 15 residues. Germline-derived CDR1 and CDR2 are PRHDT and FYEKMQ (reference sequence). CDR3: CASTLGVAALYEQYF. In nucleotides, the CDR3 is TGTGCCAGCACCTTAGGGGTAGCGGCTTTATACGAGCAGTACTTC.

The J gene is TRBJ2-1, the V gene TRBV19; 10 bases match TRBD1. V shed 6 bases and J 7 bases; nucleotides not matched to a gene: 12. The CDR3 has 16 residues. Germline V gene sequence: CDR1 LNHDA, CDR2 SQIVND (reference sequence). CDR3 residues: CASRNVGGTGENEQFF. CDR3 nucleotide sequence: TGTGCCAGTAGAAACGTGGGCGGGACAGGGGAGAATGAGCAGTTCTTC.

The V call is TRBV5-8, the J call TRBJ1-2, with a weak D call TRBD1 (5 bases). The V gene lost 2 bases and the J gene lost 4 bases, with 12 bases spanning the gap. The CDR3 consists of 14 residues. Germline lookup yields CDR1 SGHTS and CDR2 YDEGEE. The CDR3 reads CASSLWQGVYGYTF. CDR3 nucleotides: TGTGCCAGCAGCTTATGGCAGGGCGTCTATGGCTACACCTTC. Based on the CDR3 plus reference TRBV5-8 and TRBJ1-2, the full variable domain is EAGVTQSPTHLIKTRGQQATLRCSPISGHTSVYWYQQALGLGLQFLLWYDEGEERNRGNFPPRFSGRQFPNYSSELNVNALELEDSALYLCASSLWQGVYGYTFGSGTRLTVV.

In its sample, this clonotype was seen a few times. The chain has TRBV5-5 and TRBJ2-7; perhaps D is TRBD1 or TRBD2 (5 bases each). V lost 2 bases to trimming and J lost 2 bases, with 11 bases between them. CDR1 SGHKS and CDR2 YYEKEE come from the germline V gene (reference sequence). The CDR3 is made up of 14 amino acids. Written as DNA, the CDR3 is TGTGCCAGCAGCTTCACGGGGACCCCCTACGAGCAGTACTTC. It encodes CASSFTGTPYEQYF.

The table lists this clonotype with a few counts. V and J are TRBV5-4 and TRBJ2-1; D ambiguous. Trimming stripped 2 bases from V and 7 bases from J, with 13 bases between. The germline gives CDR1 SGHNT, CDR2 YYREEE (reference sequence). This CDR3 has 14 amino acids. The CDR3 sequence is CASSFLVQGNEQFF. DNA for the CDR3: TGTGCCAGCAGCTTCCTAGTACAAGGGAATGAGCAGTTCTTC.

The rearrangement links TRBV7-9 to TRBJ2-7, with D possibly TRBD1 on 6 matching bases. V lost 5 bases, J lost 2 bases, and 13 bases lay in between. Per the germline V gene, CDR1 is SEHNR and CDR2 is FQNEAQ (reference sequence). The CDR3 covers 14 residues. CDR3 residues: CASSNRDTTYEQYF. The DNA for the CDR3 is TGTGCCAGCAGCAACCGGGACACCACCTACGAGCAGTACTTC.

This clonotype was detected a few times. The J gene is TRBJ1-2, the V gene TRBV3-1; D call uncertain. Germline lookup yields CDR1 LGHDT and CDR2 YNNKEL (reference sequence). The CDR3 sequence is 12 residues long. The V gene lost 3 bases and the J gene lost 8 bases, with 10 bases spanning the gap. In nucleotides, the CDR3 is TGTGCCAGCAGCCAGGACCGCCGGGGCTACACCTTC. Amino acids: CASSQDRRGYTF.

This clonotype has more than one count but fewer than ten. The V call is TRBV6-5, the J call TRBJ1-2; 9 positions agree with TRBD1. Germline loops: CDR1 MNHEY, CDR2 SVGAGI. V shed 2 bases and J 4 bases; nucleotides not matched to a gene: 5. The CDR3 loop spans 15 amino acids. CDR3 loop: CASSYGQGSIYGYTF. The DNA for the CDR3 is TGTGCCAGCAGTTACGGACAGGGGTCCATCTATGGCTACACCTTC.

There are a few counts of this clonotype. This chain connects TRBV27 to TRBJ1-1, with 7 positions matching TRBD1. The CDR3 has 15 residues. CDR1 MNHEY and CDR2 SMNVEV come from the germline V gene (reference sequence). V was pared by 5 bases and J by 3 bases, with 9 bases of the junction left unmatched. DNA of the CDR3: TGTGCCAGCAGTCCCTACCCAACAGGGGACACTGAAGCTTTCTTT. Its translation is CASSPYPTGDTEAFF.

The J gene is TRBJ2-7, the V gene TRBV27; no firm D call. The CDR3 runs 11 residues. V lost 5 bases, J lost 3 bases, and 5 bases lay in between. Per the germline V gene, CDR1 is MNHEY and CDR2 is SMNVEV (reference sequence). Written as DNA, the CDR3 is TGTGCCAGCAGTGACCGCTACGAGCAGTACTTC. Protein sequence: CASSDRYEQYF.

This clonotype was seen more than once but under ten times. This chain connects TRBV7-9 to TRBJ1-1; no clear D gene. CDR1 is SEHNR and CDR2 is FQNEAQ in the germline V gene (reference sequence). The CDR3 is made up of 13 amino acids. V was pared by 3 bases and J by 8 bases, with 13 bases between. CDR3: CASSLDQTIEAFF. In nucleotides, the CDR3 is TGTGCCAGCAGCTTGGATCAGACTATCGAAGCTTTCTTT.

This clonotype was seen many times. Here the CDR3 reads CASSFWTGYNTGELFF. The CDR3, as DNA: TGTGCCAGCAGTTTCTGGACAGGGTACAACACCGGGGAGCTGTTTTTT. The chain employs TRBV6-6 and TRBJ2-2, with 8 bases that match TRBD1. V dropped 4 bases and J dropped 2; count of bases not matched to a gene: 6. The CDR3 has 16 amino acids. The germline V gene has CDR1 MNHNY and CDR2 SVGAGI (reference sequence).

This clonotype was counted at least ten times. The chain combines TRBV10-3 with TRBJ1-1, with a possible D match to TRBD1 (6 bases). The CDR3 is 15 amino acids. V lost 2 bases and J 0 bases, leaving 10 bases between the germline ends. Germline CDR1 ENHRY, CDR2 SYGVKD. In DNA, the CDR3 is TGTGCCATCAGTGAGAAAGGGACACTGAACACTGAAGCTTTCTTT. Protein sequence: CAISEKGTLNTEAFF.

The J gene is TRBJ2-7, the V gene TRBV7-9, with a tentative D call TRBD1 (5 bases). CDR3 length: 14 residues. Germline V gives CDR1 SEHNR, CDR2 FQNEAQ (reference sequence). V gave up 5 bases and J gave up 2 bases, with 13 bases separating them. The CDR3 loop reads CASSLLWTPYEQYF. The CDR3 bases are TGTGCCAGCAGCCTCCTTTGGACACCCTACGAGCAGTACTTC.

This clonotype was picked up a small number of times. The chain carries TRBV6-5 and TRBJ1-2; weak D call: TRBD1 (5 bases). The V gene's germline CDR1 is MNHEY and CDR2 SVGAGI. Trimming shortened V by 8 bases and J by 3 bases, and 13 bases separated the two germline ends. This CDR3 is built from 13 residues. CDR3 loop: CASRAPGHYGYTF. The CDR3 DNA sequence: TGTGCCAGCCGGGCCCCAGGGCACTATGGCTACACCTTC.

V gene TRBV29-1 combines with J gene TRBJ2-1, with TRBD1 matching 7 bases. V shed 4 bases, J shed 4 bases, and the junction held 1 base outside the gene matches. The germline CDR1 and CDR2 sequences are SQVTM and ANQGSEA. The CDR3 runs to 12 residues. Here the CDR3 DNA reads TGCAGCGTTGGGGGACAGTACAATGAGCAGTTCTTC. Protein product: CSVGGQYNEQFF.

The J gene is TRBJ2-3, the V gene TRBV6-2 or TRBV6-3; D gene unclear. The germline CDR1 and CDR2 sequences are MNHEY and SVGEGT. The CDR3 runs to 12 residues. V lost 2 bases and J lost 4, with 4 bases in between. The CDR3 is CASSYIADTQYF. CDR3 coding DNA: TGTGCCAGCAGTTACATCGCAGATACGCAGTATTTT.

The V and J genes are TRBV7-8 and TRBJ2-2; the match to TRBD2 covers 11 bases. The germline gives CDR1 SGHVS, CDR2 FQNEAQ. The CDR3 is 16 amino acids. Trimming removed 3 bases from V and 3 bases from J; junction bases left unmatched: 3. CDR3 DNA: TGTGCCAGCAGCTTGCTAGCGGGGGGTGACACCGGGGAGCTGTTTTTT. Translated, it gives CASSLLAGGDTGELFF.

CDR3 nucleotide sequence: TGTGCCAGCAGCCAAGATGGAAACGGACAGCTGGGAGCTTTCTTT. As protein: CASSQDGNGQLGAFF. The chain links TRBV4-2 to TRBJ1-1; D possibly corresponds to TRBD1 (6 bases). The germline V gene has CDR1 LGHNA and CDR2 YNFKEQ. Trimming stripped 0 bases from V and 10 bases from J, with 18 bases between. CDR3 size: 15 residues.